This TCR beta chain was profiled in a study of neoadjuvant anti-PD-1 for oral cavity cancer. Sequencing was performed with immunoSEQ multiplex PCR; in TCRdb, only in-frame clones are kept and a portion is missing. The data show 35,000 to 40,000 clones, with approximately 40% seen just once and more than 15% held by the top ten. Time point noted: after neoadjuvant nivolumab, at surgical resection. Germline-derived CDR1 and CDR2 are MNHEY and SVGAGI. The V gene lost 0 bases and the J gene lost 5 bases, with 7 bases spanning the gap. The CDR3 covers 13 residues. This sequence originates from a person aged 35-79 years with oral cavity squamous cell carcinoma. V is TRBV6-5 and J is TRBJ1-2; the D gene is possibly TRBD1 (5 bases). Source: tumor tissue, taken after nivolumab (anti-PD-1) treatment. CDR3 DNA: TGTGCCAGCAGTTACTCTCCAGGGTATGGCTACACCTTC. As protein: CASSYSPGYGYTF.